The sequence of this T cell receptor (beta chain) was determined in a study of blood T cells in healthy people across ages. Overall study findings and caveats: Higher diversity and more naive CD4+ cells were features of long-lived donors, compared to aged donors. TCR beta diversity was tightly associated with the proportion of naive T cells. The authors considered diversity estimates from one million T cells to be underestimates. Roughly linearly, TCR beta diversity per million T cells fell as age increased.

Turning to this clonotype: Its antigen is undetermined.

It was with a sample-barcoded 5' primer and a J-beta primer mix that a second PCR of roughly 7 to 12 cycles was run. A single record per CDR3 protein comes from TCRdb applying MiXCR to the 5' RACE reads. This table has 800,000 or so distinct CDR3 sequences, approximately 59% appearing once. Trimming pared 2 bases from V and 7 bases from J, leaving 12 bases between. The CDR3 spans 13 residues. The germline gives CDR1 DFQATT, CDR2 SNEGSKA (reference sequence). The source material was blood. The rearrangement links TRBV20-1 to TRBJ1-5; D is ambiguous. This clonotype originated in a man aged 25 to 40 in good health. The CDR3 region has the DNA TGCAGTGCTAGACCCCAATCTAGGCAGCCCCAGCATTTT. Amino acids: CSARPQSRQPQHF.